Below are 29 T cell receptor beta chains sequenced from a single sample in a study of shared clonotypes between healthy human individuals. Here immunoSEQ multiplex PCR was the method, and the copy in TCRdb shows in-frame clones only, minus some. This sample has approximately 700,000 clones, with around three quarters found just once. The sequencing sample was made of memory CD4+ T cells sorted from blood. Noted subset: CD45RA-negative fraction. These receptors all come from a woman aged 25 to 39 in good health.

This clone has a handful of counts. V usage is TRBV2 and J usage is TRBJ2-5; the match to TRBD2 covers 12 bases. Germline-derived CDR1 and CDR2 are SNHLY and FYNNEI. The CDR3 is made up of 17 amino acids. Trimming cost V 1 base and J 1 base; bases outside gene matches: 4. This CDR3 reads CASSEGLAGGSQETQYF. The CDR3 DNA sequence: TGTGCCAGCAGTGAAGGGCTAGCGGGAGGGAGCCAAGAGACCCAGTACTTC.

This chain joins TRBV11-2 and TRBJ2-7; D gene ambiguous. The CDR3 consists of 17 residues. Germline CDR1 is SGHAT and CDR2 is FQNNGV. Trimming took off 1 base at V and 1 base at J, with 17 bases between the two ends. The CDR3 DNA reads as TGTGCCAGCAGCTTAGGACTCGAGTGGCGTAAGTCCTACGAGCAGTACTTC. This translates into CASSLGLEWRKSYEQYF.

This clone was recorded only once. V gene TRBV5-6 combines with J gene TRBJ1-5; D is possibly TRBD1 (5 bases). The CDR3 loop spans 15 amino acids. Germline CDR1 and CDR2: SGHDT and YYEEEE. The ends were cut back, 0 bases at V and 2 bases at J, with 9 bases in the middle. CDR3 nucleotide sequence: TGTGCCAGCAGCTTGGGGGGCTCAGGCAATCAGCCCCAGCATTTT. This sequence encodes CASSLGGSGNQPQHF.

The chain links TRBV28 to TRBJ2-7, with a possible D match to TRBD2 (5 bases). Trimming removed 7 bases at V and 0 bases at J, with 22 bases between. CDR1 MDHEN and CDR2 SYDVKM come from the germline V gene. The CDR3 covers 17 residues. The CDR3 bases are TGTGCCAGCACCCTTGGGAGAAGAGACAAAACCTCCTACGAGCAGTACTTC. It is translated as CASTLGRRDKTSYEQYF.

The V and J genes are TRBV10-3 and TRBJ2-7, with 14 bases fitting TRBD2. CDR3 length: 16 amino acids. Germline values: CDR1 ENHRY, CDR2 SYGVKD. With 6 bases clipped from V and 5 bases from J, the junction kept 9 bases outside the gene matches. This chain's CDR3 is CAISTGTSGSVNEQYF. The CDR3 DNA reads as TGTGCCATCAGCACCGGGACTAGCGGGAGTGTCAACGAGCAGTACTTC.

This clone was seen more than once but under ten times. The chain has TRBV7-7 and TRBJ2-7; 7 nucleotides align to TRBD1. V lost 5 bases, J lost 6 bases, and 7 bases stayed unmatched. Germline V gives CDR1 SSHAT, CDR2 FNYEAQ (reference sequence). The CDR3 is 13 amino acids. DNA for the CDR3: TGTGCCAGCAGCCGCGGACAGGATCTCGAGCAGTACTTC. It yields the protein CASSRGQDLEQYF.

The chain combines TRBV9 with TRBJ2-3; TRBD1 aligns across 9 bases. The CDR3 totals 17 residues. V was clipped by 0 bases and J by 6 bases; unmatched bases: 11. Germline values: CDR1 SGDLS, CDR2 YYNGEE. CDR3 in amino acids: CASSVEGQGAFFDTQYF. The CDR3 DNA follows: TGTGCCAGCAGCGTAGAGGGACAGGGAGCCTTCTTCGATACGCAGTATTTT.

On this clone itself: The sample has other DNA sequences that encode this CDR3 too. The chain links TRBV5-1 to TRBJ2-1, with 7 nucleotides matching TRBD1. Trimming removed 4 bases from V and 0 bases from J; junction bases left unmatched: 4. Germline V CDR1 and CDR2: SGHRS, YFSETQ. This CDR3 has 15 residues. CDR3 sequence (DNA): TGCGCCAGCAGCCGGGACAGCGGCTCCTACAATGAGCAGTTCTTC. Its translation is CASSRDSGSYNEQFF.

This clone was picked up a small number of times. V gene TRBV20-1 combines with J gene TRBJ2-7, with D unclear. Germline CDR1 reads DFQATT; CDR2 reads SNEGSKA (reference sequence). CDR3 size: 11 residues. Between the trimmed V and J ends, which lost 6 bases and 3 bases, there was a span of 9 bases. The CDR3 protein is CSAPDGYEQYF. CDR3 nucleotide sequence: TGCAGTGCCCCTGACGGCTACGAGCAGTACTTC.

The chain is built from TRBV7-9 and TRBJ2-7; D is perhaps TRBD1 (5 bases). V shed 5 bases and J shed 5 bases, with 19 bases lying between them. This CDR3 spans 15 amino acids. From germline, CDR1 is SEHNR and CDR2 FQNEAQ (reference sequence). The CDR3 is CASSHHMTAFDEQYF. CDR3 coding DNA: TGTGCCAGCAGCCATCATATGACAGCTTTCGACGAGCAGTACTTC.

The J gene is TRBJ2-7, the V gene TRBV6-6; D perhaps matches TRBD2 (6 bases). The CDR3 runs to 14 residues. Germline values: CDR1 MNHNY, CDR2 SVGAGI (reference sequence). V was clipped by 6 bases and J by 4 bases, with 16 bases between them. The CDR3, as DNA: TGTGCCAGCAGATCGGGACTCAATCTATACGAGCAGTACTTC. The encoded protein is CASRSGLNLYEQYF.

V is TRBV28 and J is TRBJ2-1; 7 bases are a match to TRBD2. The J segment lost 5 bases and the V segment lost 6 bases, leaving 16 bases of the junction unmatched. The CDR3 runs 17 residues. CDR1 and CDR2 from the germline V gene are MDHEN and SYDVKM. This CDR3 reads CASRPYPGRLVNNEQFF. In DNA form, the CDR3 reads TGTGCCAGCAGACCATACCCCGGGAGGCTGGTAAACAATGAGCAGTTCTTC.

The chain uses TRBV5-1 and TRBJ2-2; D not certain. CDR1 is SGHRS, CDR2 YFSETQ, per germline. The CDR3 runs 12 residues. V lost 0 bases and J 7 bases, leaving 4 bases between the germline ends. The CDR3 spells CASSLANGELFF. In nucleotides, the CDR3 is TGCGCCAGCAGCTTGGCTAACGGGGAGCTGTTTTTT.

As concerns this clone: Other DNA sequences in the sample encode the same CDR3. The chain recombines TRBV19 with TRBJ2-2, with 9 bases that match TRBD2. With V trimmed by 4 bases and J by 3 bases, 0 bases remained unmatched. The CDR3 loop spans 14 amino acids. Per germline, CDR1 LNHDA and CDR2 SQIVND (reference sequence). CDR3 nucleotide sequence: TGTGCCAGTAGTAGCGGGAGGGACACCGGGGAGCTGTTTTTT. It specifies CASSSGRDTGELFF.

The genes are TRBV2 and TRBJ2-1; D gene unclear. Trimming took 6 bases from V and 0 from J, leaving 6 bases between them. The CDR3 consists of 13 residues. Germline V gives CDR1 SNHLY, CDR2 FYNNEI. The CDR3 region is CASRVDSYNEQFF. The CDR3 DNA follows: TGTGCCAGCAGGGTAGACTCCTACAATGAGCAGTTCTTC. Supplemented by reference TRBV2 and TRBJ2-1, the full variable domain reads EPEVTQTPSHQVTQMGQEVILRCVPISNHLYFYWYRQILGQKVEFLVSFYNNEISEKSEIFDDQFSVERPDGSNFTLKIRSTKLEDSAMYFCASRVDSYNEQFFGPGTRLTVL.

The chain joins TRBV18 to TRBJ2-1; 11 bases fit TRBD2. After removal of 4 bases from V and 2 bases from J, the junction contained 10 bases not matched to a gene. The germline gives CDR1 KGHSH, CDR2 LQKENI. This CDR3 has 18 residues. This CDR3 reads CASSLTLLTSGTYNEQFF. DNA for the CDR3: TGTGCCAGCTCACTCACTTTACTGACTAGCGGGACCTACAATGAGCAGTTCTTC.

This chain uses TRBV6-6 with TRBJ1-5; a weak D match, TRBD1 (5 bases). Germline V gene data show CDR1 as MNHNY and CDR2 as SVGAGI (reference sequence). The V end was cut by 6 bases, the J end by 4 bases, with 13 bases between. The CDR3 runs to 14 residues. The CDR3 loop is CASRSDGTNQPQHF. CDR3 nucleotides: TGTGCCAGCAGATCCGACGGGACGAATCAGCCCCAGCATTTT.

A word on this clone: A far larger clone is a single base away, which makes a read error likely. The chain links TRBV7-7 to TRBJ2-1, with D perhaps matching TRBD1 (6 bases). CDR3 length equals 12 residues. V was shortened by 0 bases and J by 10 bases, with 7 bases between the two germline ends. In germline, CDR1 is SSHAT, CDR2 FNYEAQ (reference sequence). CDR3 loop: CASSLAGGEQFF. The CDR3 DNA reads as TGTGCCAGCAGCTTAGCAGGGGGAGAGCAGTTCTTC.

The J gene is TRBJ2-2, the V gene TRBV7-6; D gene ambiguous. CDR3 length equals 11 residues. Germline assignment: CDR1 SGHVS and CDR2 FNYEAQ. Trimming stripped 2 bases from V and 6 bases from J, with 1 base between. The CDR3 nucleotides read TGTGCCAGCAGCTTACCCGGGGAGCTGTTTTTT. This codes for CASSLPGELFF.

This chain links TRBV5-1 with TRBJ2-2, with D perhaps TRBD2 (7 bases). V was shortened by 0 bases and J by 1 base, with 13 bases between the two germline ends. The CDR3 totals 17 residues. Germline V gene lookup returns CDR1 SGHRS and CDR2 YFSETQ. The CDR3 sequence is CASSLAGGGGNTGELFF. The CDR3 DNA reads as TGCGCCAGCAGCTTGGCCGGCGGGGGCGGGAACACCGGGGAGCTGTTTTTT. Using reference TRBV5-1 and TRBJ2-2 for the parts outside the CDR3, the full variable domain is KAGVTQTPRYLIKTRGQQVTLSCSPISGHRSVSWYQQTPGQGLQFLFEYFSETQRNKGNFPGRFSGRQFSNSRSEMNVSTLELGDSALYLCASSLAGGGGNTGELFFGEGSRLTVL.

The chain has TRBV14 and TRBJ2-5, with 12 bases identical to TRBD2. Germline V gene sequence: CDR1 SGHDN, CDR2 FVKESK. The CDR3 sequence is 16 residues long. The V gene end was trimmed by 4 bases and the J gene end by 4 bases; junction bases not matched to a gene: 7. The CDR3, as DNA: TGTGCCAGCAGCCGACTAGCGGGAGTCCGGGGAGAGACCCAGTACTTC. This gives the protein CASSRLAGVRGETQYF.

For this clone: Sequence at one end of the junction differs from germline and may be a read error. The chain joins TRBV5-1 to TRBJ1-3, with 7 nucleotides matching TRBD1. The CDR3 is 14 amino acids. The germline CDR1 and CDR2 sequences are SGHRS and YFSETQ. The CDR3 DNA is TGCGCCACCAGCACCGGGACAGAAGGAAACACCATATATTTT. The encoded protein is CATSTGTEGNTIYF.

The chain employs TRBV30 and TRBJ1-4; no definite D call. Trimming left V 2 bases short and J 11 bases short, with 21 bases between. Germline V lookup: CDR1 GTSNPN, CDR2 SVGIG (reference sequence). CDR3 length equals 15 residues. CDR3 nucleotides: TGTGCCTGGAGTCCTCCGGCCCCTAAGAGAGACAAACTGTTTTTT. Its protein is CAWSPPAPKRDKLFF.

With respect to this clone: This sample also contains other DNA sequences that code for the same CDR3. The chain links TRBV27 to TRBJ1-2; D perhaps matches TRBD1 (6 bases). The CDR3 runs to 12 residues. V lost 5 bases and J lost 7, with 11 bases in between. Looked up from germline, CDR1 is MNHEY and CDR2 is SMNVEV (reference sequence). The CDR3 region is CASSPQGRGYTF. CDR3 nucleotides: TGTGCCAGCAGTCCACAGGGACGTGGCTACACCTTC.

This clone was recorded once. The chain is built from TRBV14 and TRBJ1-2; 8 nucleotides match TRBD1. The CDR3 has 15 amino acids. V lost 2 bases, J lost 2 bases, and 4 bases stayed unmatched. Per the germline V gene, CDR1 is SGHDN and CDR2 is FVKESK. The CDR3 loop reads CASSQTGTGNYGYTF. The CDR3 region has the DNA TGTGCCAGCAGCCAAACCGGGACAGGCAACTATGGCTACACCTTC. Full variable domain (remainder filled in from reference TRBV14 and TRBJ1-2): EAGVTQFPSHSVIEKGQTVTLRCDPISGHDNLYWYRRVMGKEIKFLLHFVKESKQDESGMPNNRFLAERTGGTYSTLKVQPAELEDSGVYFCASSQTGTGNYGYTFGSGTRLTVV.

The CDR3 loop reads CASSELPGDTQYF. Written as DNA, the CDR3 is TGTGCCAGCAGTGAACTTCCGGGAGATACGCAGTATTTT. The J gene is TRBJ2-3, the V gene TRBV2; the D is unclear. This CDR3 comprises 13 residues. The germline gives CDR1 SNHLY, CDR2 FYNNEI. The ends were cut back, 2 bases at V and 5 bases at J, with 8 bases in the middle.

This sequence joins TRBV28 and TRBJ2-2; D could derive from TRBD1 or TRBD2 (5 bases each). Germline V CDR1 and CDR2: MDHEN, SYDVKM. This CDR3 region has 16 residues. Trimming removed 2 bases at V and 5 bases at J, with 15 bases between. The CDR3, as DNA: TGTGCCAGCAGTTTAGGGGCAGGGAGAGGGACCGGGGAGCTGTTTTTT. Translated, it gives CASSLGAGRGTGELFF.

The DNA for the CDR3 is TGTGCCAGCAGCCCTCGGACTTCCTATGGCTACACCTTC. Translating gives CASSPRTSYGYTF. The chain joins TRBV27 to TRBJ1-2; D is unclear. This CDR3 is built from 13 residues. The V and J ends lost 6 bases and 4 bases respectively, with 12 bases between them. CDR1 and CDR2 from the germline V gene are MNHEY and SMNVEV (reference sequence).

The rearrangement joins TRBV21-1 to TRBJ2-5; the table's D call TRBD1 went unverified against the DNA. TRBV21-1 is marked as a pseudogene. The CDR3 length is 14 residues. This CDR3 reads CASKSRDSQETQYF. CDR3 coding DNA: TGTGCCAGCAAGAGCCGGGACAGCCAAGAGACCCAGTACTTC.